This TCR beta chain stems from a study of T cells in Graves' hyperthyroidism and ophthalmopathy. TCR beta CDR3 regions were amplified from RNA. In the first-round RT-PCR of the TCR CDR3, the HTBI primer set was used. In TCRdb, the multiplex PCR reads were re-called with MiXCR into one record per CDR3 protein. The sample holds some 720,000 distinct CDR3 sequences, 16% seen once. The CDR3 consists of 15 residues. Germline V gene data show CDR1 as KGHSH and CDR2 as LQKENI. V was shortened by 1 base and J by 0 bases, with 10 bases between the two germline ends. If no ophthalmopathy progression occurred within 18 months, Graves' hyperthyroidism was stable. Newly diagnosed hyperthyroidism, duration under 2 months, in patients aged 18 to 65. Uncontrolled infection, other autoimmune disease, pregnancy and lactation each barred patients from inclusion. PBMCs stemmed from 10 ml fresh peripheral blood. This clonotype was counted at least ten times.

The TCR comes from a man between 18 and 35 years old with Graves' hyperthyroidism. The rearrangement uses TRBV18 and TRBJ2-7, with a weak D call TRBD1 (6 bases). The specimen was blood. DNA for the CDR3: TGTGCCAGCTCACCACGTCGGGACAACTCCTACGAGCAGTACTTC. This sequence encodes CASSPRRDNSYEQYF. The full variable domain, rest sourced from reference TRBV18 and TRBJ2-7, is NAGVMQNPRHLVRRRGQEARLRCSPMKGHSHVYWYRQLPEEGLKFMVYLQKENIIDESGMPKERFSAEFPKEGPSILRIQQVVRGDSAAYFCASSPRRDNSYEQYFGPGTRLTVT.